This entry features one TCR beta chain sequence. The antigen remains undetermined. Profiling relied on immunoSEQ multiplex PCR, and the TCRdb table lists in-frame clones only, not all of them. The table records tens of thousands of clones, approximately 96% of them present only once. CDR3 size: 16 residues. Germline values: CDR1 SGHTA, CDR2 FQGTGA. V lost 3 bases and J lost 4; bases outside the gene matches: 9. These data originate in a study of cytomegalovirus exposure and HLA in healthy donors. General study findings and limits: Overall, approximately 180 TCR beta chains were annotated as cytomegalovirus-associated. Reportedly, cytomegalovirus status was diagnosed with high sensitivity and specificity. According to a later analysis, TCR clusters from the first cohort tended to co-occur in the 100 to 150 validation repertoires.

The chain joins TRBV7-3 to TRBJ2-1; 7 bases match TRBD2. Source material: PBMCs. The sequence derives from a woman aged 18-29 years in good health and CMV-seropositive. The CDR3 sequence is CASSFSSGGAYNEQFF. The CDR3 coding sequence is TGTGCCAGCAGCTTCTCTAGCGGAGGAGCGTACAATGAGCAGTTCTTC.